This entry is about one T cell receptor beta chain. This sample is drawn from a study of response to subunit inactivated influenza vaccine. From the RT-PCR reads, TCRdb called clonotypes with MiXCR, one entry per CDR3 protein. The sample carries about 650,000 distinct CDR3 sequences, 13% to 15% recorded once. The germline V gene has CDR1 LGHDT and CDR2 YNNKEL (reference sequence). V was shortened by 1 base and J by 2 bases, with 12 bases between the two germline ends. The CDR3 consists of 15 residues. The chain employs TRBV3-1 and TRBJ2-7; D may match TRBD1 or TRBD2 (5 bases each). The sample in question was PBMCs from blood, obtained roughly 2 weeks before vaccination. The source is a man aged 50 to 59 who received an inactivated influenza vaccine. This CDR3 reads CASSQGGRQPYEQYF. The CDR3 DNA reads TGTGCCAGCAGCCAAGGTGGGAGACAGCCCTACGAGCAGTACTTC.